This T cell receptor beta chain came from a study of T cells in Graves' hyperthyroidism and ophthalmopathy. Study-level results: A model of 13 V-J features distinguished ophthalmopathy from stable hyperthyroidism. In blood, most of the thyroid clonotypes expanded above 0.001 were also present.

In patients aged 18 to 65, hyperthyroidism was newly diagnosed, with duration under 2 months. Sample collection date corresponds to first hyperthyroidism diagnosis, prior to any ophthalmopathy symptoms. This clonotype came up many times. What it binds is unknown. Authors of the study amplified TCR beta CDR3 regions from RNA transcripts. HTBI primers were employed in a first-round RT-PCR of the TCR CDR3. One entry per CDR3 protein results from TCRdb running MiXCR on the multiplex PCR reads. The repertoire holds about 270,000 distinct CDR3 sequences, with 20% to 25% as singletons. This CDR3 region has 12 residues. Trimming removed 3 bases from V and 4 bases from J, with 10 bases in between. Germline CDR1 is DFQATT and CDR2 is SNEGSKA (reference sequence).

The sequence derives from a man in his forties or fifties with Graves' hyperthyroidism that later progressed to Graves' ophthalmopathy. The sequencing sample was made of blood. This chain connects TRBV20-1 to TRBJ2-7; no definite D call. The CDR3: CSARPPDYEQYF. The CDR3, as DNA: TGCAGTGCTAGGCCTCCAGATTACGAGCAGTACTTC.